This T cell receptor (beta chain) came from a study of blood T cell repertoires in COVID-19. Background on the study: Both acute and convalescent COVID-19 samples were obtained from the United States, Italy and Spain. T cells, B-cell-depleted T cells, or PBMCs supplied cDNA or gDNA.

The CDR3 consists of 16 residues. Trimming pared 3 bases from V and 1 base from J, leaving 16 bases between. Germline assignment: CDR1 SGHRS and CDR2 YFSETQ. How the authors handled the data: Quantification of nucleated cells was approximated via reference gene primer amplification. Method: immunoSEQ multiplex PCR; TCRdb's copy keeps in-frame clones and lacks some. That table gives V, J and clone size, and the DNA gave D and trimming. The data show about 360,000 clones, 86% seen once. Enrolled during active infection, Seattle patients were then followed longitudinally. This clonotype originated in a woman aged 55 to 70 with COVID-19, enrolled during active disease. V is TRBV5-1 and J is TRBJ1-2; D is possibly TRBD1 (5 bases). The source material was peripheral blood. CDR3 residues: CASSSGGGTLNYGYTF. CDR3 DNA: TGCGCCAGCAGCTCCGGGGGTGGAACACTTAACTATGGCTACACCTTC.